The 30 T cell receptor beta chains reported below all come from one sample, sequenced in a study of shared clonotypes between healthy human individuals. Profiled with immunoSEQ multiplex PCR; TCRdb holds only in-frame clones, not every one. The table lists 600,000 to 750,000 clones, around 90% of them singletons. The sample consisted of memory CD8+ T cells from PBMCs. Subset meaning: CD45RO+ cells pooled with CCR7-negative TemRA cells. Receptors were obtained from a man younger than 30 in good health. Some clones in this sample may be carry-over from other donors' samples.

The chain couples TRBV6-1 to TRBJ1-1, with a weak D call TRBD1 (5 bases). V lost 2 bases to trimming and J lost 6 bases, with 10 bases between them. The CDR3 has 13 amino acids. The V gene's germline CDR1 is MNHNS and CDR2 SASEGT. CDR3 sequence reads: CASSETGNAEAFF. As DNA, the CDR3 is TGTGCCAGCAGTGAAACAGGTAACGCTGAAGCTTTCTTT.

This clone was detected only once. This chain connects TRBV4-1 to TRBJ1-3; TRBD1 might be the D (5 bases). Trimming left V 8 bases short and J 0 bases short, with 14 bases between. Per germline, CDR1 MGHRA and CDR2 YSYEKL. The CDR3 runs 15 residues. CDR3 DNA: TGCGCCAGCGGATGGGACTTGGGCTCTGGAAACACCATATATTTT. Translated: CASGWDLGSGNTIYF.

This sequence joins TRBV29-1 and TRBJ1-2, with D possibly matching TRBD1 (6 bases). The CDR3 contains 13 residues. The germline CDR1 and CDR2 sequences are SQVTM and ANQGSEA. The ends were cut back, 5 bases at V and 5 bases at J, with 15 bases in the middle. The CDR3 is CSVRPGGGYGYTF. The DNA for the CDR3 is TGCAGCGTTCGCCCGGGGGGCGGATATGGCTACACCTTC.

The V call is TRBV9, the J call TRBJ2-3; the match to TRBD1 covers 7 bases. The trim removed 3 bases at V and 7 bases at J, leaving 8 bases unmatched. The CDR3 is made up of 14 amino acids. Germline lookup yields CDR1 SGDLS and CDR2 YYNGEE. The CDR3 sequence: CASSADRVANTQYF. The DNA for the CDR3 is TGTGCCAGCAGCGCCGACAGGGTAGCTAATACGCAGTATTTT.

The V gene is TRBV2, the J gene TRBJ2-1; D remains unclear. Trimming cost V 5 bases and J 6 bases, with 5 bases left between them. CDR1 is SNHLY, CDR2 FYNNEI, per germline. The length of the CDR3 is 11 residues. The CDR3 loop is CASSSSNEQFF. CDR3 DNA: TGTGCCAGCAGTTCTAGCAATGAGCAGTTCTTC.

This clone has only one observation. The CDR3 nucleotides read TGTGCCAGCAGTTACTTGGCTAGCGGGAGTCACGAGCAGTACTTC. Amino acids: CASSYLASGSHEQYF. The chain carries TRBV6-5 and TRBJ2-7; TRBD2 aligns across 10 bases. The CDR3 is made up of 15 amino acids. Germline CDR1 and CDR2: MNHEY and SVGAGI. The V gene end was trimmed by 1 base and the J gene end by 5 bases; junction bases not matched to a gene: 5.

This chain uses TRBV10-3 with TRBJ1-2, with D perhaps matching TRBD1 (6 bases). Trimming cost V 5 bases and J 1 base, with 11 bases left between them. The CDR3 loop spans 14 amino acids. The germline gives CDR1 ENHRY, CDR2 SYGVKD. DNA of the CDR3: TGTGCCATCAGTCCACAGGGATTTAACTATGGCTACACCTTC. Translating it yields CAISPQGFNYGYTF.

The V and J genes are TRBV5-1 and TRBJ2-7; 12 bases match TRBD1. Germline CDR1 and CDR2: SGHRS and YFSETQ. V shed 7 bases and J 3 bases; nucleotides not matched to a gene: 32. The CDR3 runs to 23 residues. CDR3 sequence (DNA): TGCGCCAGCCCCCCTCTGCGGGGCCCCATTCGGGACAGGGGGCGTCGATTCCTCTACGAGCAGTACTTC. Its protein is CASPPLRGPIRDRGRRFLYEQYF.

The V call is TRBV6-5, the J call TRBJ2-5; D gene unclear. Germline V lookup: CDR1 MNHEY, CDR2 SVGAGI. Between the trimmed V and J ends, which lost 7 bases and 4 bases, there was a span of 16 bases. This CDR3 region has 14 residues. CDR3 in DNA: TGTGCCAGCACCCCCCTCCAGAGACCAGAGACCCAGTACTTC. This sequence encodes CASTPLQRPETQYF.

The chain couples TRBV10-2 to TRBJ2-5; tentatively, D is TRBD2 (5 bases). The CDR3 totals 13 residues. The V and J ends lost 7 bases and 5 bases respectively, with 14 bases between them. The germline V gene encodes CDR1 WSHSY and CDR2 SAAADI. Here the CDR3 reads CASNQDSAETQYF. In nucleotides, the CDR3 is TGCGCCAGCAACCAGGACTCTGCGGAGACCCAGTACTTC.

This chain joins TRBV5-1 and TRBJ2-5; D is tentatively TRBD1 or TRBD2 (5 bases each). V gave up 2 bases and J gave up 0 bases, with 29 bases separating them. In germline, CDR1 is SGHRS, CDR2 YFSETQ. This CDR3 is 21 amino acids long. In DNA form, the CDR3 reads TGCGCCAGCAGCTTCGTTACCACCGGGACCCTCCCGCCCTGGTACCAAGAGACCCAGTACTTC. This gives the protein CASSFVTTGTLPPWYQETQYF. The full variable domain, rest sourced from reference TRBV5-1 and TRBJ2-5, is KAGVTQTPRYLIKTRGQQVTLSCSPISGHRSVSWYQQTPGQGLQFLFEYFSETQRNKGNFPGRFSGRQFSNSRSEMNVSTLELGDSALYLCASSFVTTGTLPPWYQETQYFGPGTRLLVL.

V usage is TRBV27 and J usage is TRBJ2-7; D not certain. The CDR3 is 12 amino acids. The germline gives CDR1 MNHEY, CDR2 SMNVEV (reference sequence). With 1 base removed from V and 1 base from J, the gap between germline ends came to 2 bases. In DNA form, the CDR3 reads TGTGCCAGCAGTTTATGGTCCTACGAGCAGTACTTC. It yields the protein CASSLWSYEQYF.

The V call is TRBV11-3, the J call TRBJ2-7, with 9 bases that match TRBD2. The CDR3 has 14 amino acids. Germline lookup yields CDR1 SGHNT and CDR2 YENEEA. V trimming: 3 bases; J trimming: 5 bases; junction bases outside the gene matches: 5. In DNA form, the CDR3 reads TGTGCCAGCAGCTTCGGGGCTAGCGGGAACGAGCAGTACTTC. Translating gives CASSFGASGNEQYF.

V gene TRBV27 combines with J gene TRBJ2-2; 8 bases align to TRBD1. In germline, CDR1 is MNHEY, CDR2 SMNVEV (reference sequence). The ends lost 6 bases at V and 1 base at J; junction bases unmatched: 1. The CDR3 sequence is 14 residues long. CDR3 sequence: CASSGTGNTGELFF. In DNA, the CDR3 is TGTGCCAGCAGCGGGACAGGGAACACCGGGGAGCTGTTTTTT.

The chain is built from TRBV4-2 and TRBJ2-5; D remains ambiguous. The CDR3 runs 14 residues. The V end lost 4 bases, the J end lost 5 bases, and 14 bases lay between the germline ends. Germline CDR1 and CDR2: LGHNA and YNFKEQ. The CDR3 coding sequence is TGTGCCAGCAGCCCCACCGCGTACCTTGAGACCCAGTACTTC. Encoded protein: CASSPTAYLETQYF.

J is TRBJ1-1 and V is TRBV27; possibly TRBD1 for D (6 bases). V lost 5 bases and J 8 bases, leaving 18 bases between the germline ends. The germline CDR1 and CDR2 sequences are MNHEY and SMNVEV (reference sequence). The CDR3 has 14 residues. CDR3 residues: CASSEKRQGPEAFF. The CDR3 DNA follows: TGTGCCAGCAGTGAGAAAAGGCAGGGGCCGGAAGCTTTCTTT.

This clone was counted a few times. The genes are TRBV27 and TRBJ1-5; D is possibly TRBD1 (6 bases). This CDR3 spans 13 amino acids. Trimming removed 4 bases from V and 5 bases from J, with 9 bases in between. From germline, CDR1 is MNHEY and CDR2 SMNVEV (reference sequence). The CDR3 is CASSWDIYQPQHF. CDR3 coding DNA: TGTGCCAGCAGTTGGGACATTTATCAGCCCCAGCATTTT.

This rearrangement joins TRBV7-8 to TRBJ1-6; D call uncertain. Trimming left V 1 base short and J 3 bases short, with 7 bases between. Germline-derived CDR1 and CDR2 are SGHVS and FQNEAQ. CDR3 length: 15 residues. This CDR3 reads CASSLDGDYNSPLHF. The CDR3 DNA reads TGTGCCAGCAGCTTAGATGGGGACTATAATTCACCCCTCCACTTT.

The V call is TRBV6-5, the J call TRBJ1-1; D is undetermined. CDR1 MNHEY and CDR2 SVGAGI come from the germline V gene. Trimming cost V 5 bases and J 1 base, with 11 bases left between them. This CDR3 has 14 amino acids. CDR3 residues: CASSLPGANTEAFF. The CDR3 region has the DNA TGTGCCAGCAGTCTCCCGGGAGCGAACACTGAAGCTTTCTTT.

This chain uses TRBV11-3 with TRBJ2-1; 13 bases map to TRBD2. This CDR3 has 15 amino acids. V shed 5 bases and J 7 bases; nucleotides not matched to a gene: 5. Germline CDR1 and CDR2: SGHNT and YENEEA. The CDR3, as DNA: TGTGCCAGCAGCCCGAGGGGACTAGCGGGAAATGAGCAGTTCTTC. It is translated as CASSPRGLAGNEQFF.

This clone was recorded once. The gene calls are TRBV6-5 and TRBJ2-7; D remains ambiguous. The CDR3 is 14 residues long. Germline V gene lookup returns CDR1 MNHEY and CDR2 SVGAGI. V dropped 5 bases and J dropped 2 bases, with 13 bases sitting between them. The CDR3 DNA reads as TGTGCCAGCAGTGATCCTCTTAGGGCCTACGAGCAGTACTTC. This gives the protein CASSDPLRAYEQYF.

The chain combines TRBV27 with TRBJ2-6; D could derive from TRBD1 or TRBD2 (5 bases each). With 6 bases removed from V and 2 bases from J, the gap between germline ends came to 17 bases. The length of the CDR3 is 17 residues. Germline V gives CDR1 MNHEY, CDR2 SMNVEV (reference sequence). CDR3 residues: CASRTRDGLPGANVLTF. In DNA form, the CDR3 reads TGTGCCAGCAGGACCCGGGACGGTCTTCCTGGGGCCAACGTCCTGACTTTC.

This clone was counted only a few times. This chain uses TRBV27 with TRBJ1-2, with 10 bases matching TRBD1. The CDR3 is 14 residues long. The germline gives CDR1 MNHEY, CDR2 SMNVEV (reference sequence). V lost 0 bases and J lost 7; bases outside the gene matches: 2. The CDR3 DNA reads TGTGCCAGCAGTTTATCGGGACAGGGGACTGGCTACACCTTC. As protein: CASSLSGQGTGYTF.

The CDR3 region is CASSPPPGYPGEQYF. Written as DNA, the CDR3 is TGTGCCAGCAGCCCCCCCCCGGGTTACCCGGGTGAGCAGTACTTC. This chain connects TRBV7-9 to TRBJ2-7; no clear D gene. V lost 5 bases, J lost 7 bases, and 21 bases lay in between. Germline values: CDR1 SEHNR, CDR2 FQNEAQ (reference sequence). The CDR3 sequence is 15 residues long.

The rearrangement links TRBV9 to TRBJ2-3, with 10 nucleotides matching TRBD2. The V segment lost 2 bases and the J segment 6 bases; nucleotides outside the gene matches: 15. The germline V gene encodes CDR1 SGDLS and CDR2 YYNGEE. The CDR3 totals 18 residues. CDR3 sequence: CASSVTSSGAGGPDTQYF. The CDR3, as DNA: TGTGCCAGCAGCGTGACGAGTAGTGGAGCGGGAGGGCCGGATACGCAGTATTTT.

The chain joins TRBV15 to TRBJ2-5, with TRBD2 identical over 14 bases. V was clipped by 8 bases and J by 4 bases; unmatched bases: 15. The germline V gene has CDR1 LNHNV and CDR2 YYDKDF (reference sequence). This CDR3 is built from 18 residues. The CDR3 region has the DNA TGTGCCACCGATGCGGGACTAGCGGGAGAGGGAAGCAGAGAGACCCAGTACTTC. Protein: CATDAGLAGEGSRETQYF.

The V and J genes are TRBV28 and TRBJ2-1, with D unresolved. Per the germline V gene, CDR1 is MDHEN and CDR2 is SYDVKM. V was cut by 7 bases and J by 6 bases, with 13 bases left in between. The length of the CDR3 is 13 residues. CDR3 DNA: TGTGCCAGCACCTGCTGGGGTTGCAATGAGCAGTTCTTC. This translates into CASTCWGCNEQFF.

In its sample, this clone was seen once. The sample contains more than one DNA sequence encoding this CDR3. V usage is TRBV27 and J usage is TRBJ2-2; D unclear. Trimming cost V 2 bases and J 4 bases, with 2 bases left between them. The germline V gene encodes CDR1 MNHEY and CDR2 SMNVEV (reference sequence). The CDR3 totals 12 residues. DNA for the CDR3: TGTGCCAGCAGTTTAATCACCGGGGAGCTGTTTTTT. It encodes CASSLITGELFF.

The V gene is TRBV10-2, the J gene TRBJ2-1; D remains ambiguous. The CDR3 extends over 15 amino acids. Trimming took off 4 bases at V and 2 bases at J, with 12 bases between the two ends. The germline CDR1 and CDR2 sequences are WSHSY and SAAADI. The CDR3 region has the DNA TGCGCCAGCAGTGTGGCAGGATTCCCCTACAATGAGCAGTTCTTC. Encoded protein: CASSVAGFPYNEQFF.

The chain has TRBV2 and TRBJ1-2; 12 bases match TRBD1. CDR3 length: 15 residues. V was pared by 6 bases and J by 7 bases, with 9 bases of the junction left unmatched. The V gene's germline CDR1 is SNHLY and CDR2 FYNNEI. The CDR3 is CASSSPGTGGRGYTF. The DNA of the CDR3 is TGTGCCAGCAGCTCACCCGGGACAGGGGGCCGTGGCTACACCTTC. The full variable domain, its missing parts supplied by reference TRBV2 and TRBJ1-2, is EPEVTQTPSHQVTQMGQEVILRCVPISNHLYFYWYRQILGQKVEFLVSFYNNEISEKSEIFDDQFSVERPDGSNFTLKIRSTKLEDSAMYFCASSSPGTGGRGYTFGSGTRLTVV.